What follows describes a single TCR beta chain. Sequencing used immunoSEQ multiplex PCR; TCRdb keeps in-frame clones, though not all of them. The sample holds tens of thousands of clones, 85% to 90% seen once. This specimen comes from a study of T cell changes during pregnancy in multiple sclerosis. The clonotype comes from a female donor with multiple sclerosis, enrolled in a pregnancy study. The specimen comprised CD4+ T cells from peripheral blood mononuclear cells, sampled in the first trimester of pregnancy.

The CDR3 coding sequence is TGTGCCAGCAGCTTGTGGCGGCGGGAGGCAGGCAATGAGCAGTTCTTC. It translates to CASSLWRREAGNEQFF. The chain joins TRBV5-5 to TRBJ2-1; 8 positions match TRBD2. CDR1 is SGHKS and CDR2 is YYEKEE in the germline V gene (reference sequence). The V gene end was trimmed by 1 base and the J gene end by 6 bases; junction bases not matched to a gene: 9. The CDR3 has 16 residues.